This TCR beta chain was documented in a study of tumor-infiltrating lymphocytes in primary liver carcinoma (dated by TCRdb to about 2017). Notes on the research overall: Of the five patients, three men and two women aged 30 to 69 years, four had hepatocellular carcinoma and one had combined HCC and intrahepatic cholangiocarcinoma. The tumors of the five patients were staged as T1-T3 N0M0, with maximum diameters ranging from roughly 4.2 to 11 cm. Roughly 3.5 to 7.5 million productive TCRbeta reads were obtained per sample, and no significant difference in read depth was found between tissue types. Across five regions of each liver tumor, along with adjacent normal tissue and blood, the study brought together TCRbeta repertoire sequencing, expression microarrays and whole-exome sequencing. A total of approximately 35 specimens from 5 patients underwent TCRbeta repertoire sequencing, comprising approximately 25 tumor regions, 5 adjacent noncancerous liver tissues and 5 peripheral blood samples. Reproducibility between technical replicate repertoires was high, with correlation coefficients above 0.95 and mean shared-clone rates about 0.9. Overall study results and their limits: Since the samples were bulk and unsorted, there was no way to compare CD4+ and CD8+ T cell repertoires. With just 4 to 6 patients in the study, the authors point out that the findings should be validated in a larger study. Repertoire overlap was found to be higher between tumor regions (mean about 36%) than between tumor-adjacent (about 17%) or tumor-blood (roughly 15%) pairs, consistent with antigen-driven expansion. Only the TCR beta chain was sequenced, so true repertoire diversity is likely underestimated because unpaired alpha chains were not captured. The top 250 clones accounted for a significantly greater share of the repertoire in tumors than in blood (p = 0.039).

A constant-region primer and ProtoScript II reverse transcriptase were used to reverse-transcribe TCRbeta-specific cDNA from approximately 500 ng total RNA. Construction of the TCRbeta libraries relied on three nested rounds of multiplex PCR, following a slightly modified ARM-PCR procedure. Each of the first two PCR rounds ran for around 11 cycles using multiplex TRBV1-TRBV30 forward primers together with a Cbeta reverse primer. Sample barcodes and Illumina adapters were added in a final 25-cycle PCR using Deep VentR polymerase. Amplicons of 200-500 bp were gel-purified with a QIAquick gel extraction kit before sequencing. TCRbeta amplicons were sequenced on an Illumina HiSeq 2500 with 250-bp paired-end reads. The paper's data handling went like this. To recover full CDR3 sequences, reads were quality-trimmed using Trimmomatic v0.33 and paired reads were then merged using FLASH v1.2.11. V, D and J germline segments were assigned to the rearranged TCRbeta sequences by MiGEC v1.2.1b. Clonotype statistics, along with Shannon-Wiener diversity indices, were calculated using VDJtools v1.0.0. Except for diversity analysis, only the 250 most abundant clonotypes of each sample were used in subsequent analyses to reduce sampling bias. TCRdb reworked the public reads: Q25 trimming with fastp, MiXCR clone assembly, productive beta chains retained. Each record represents a unique CDR3 protein, reported with the most common genes and DNA among its rows. For this entry, the V and J calls and clone size follow TCRdb and not the study's own pipeline. The sample table records around 35,000 distinct CDR3 sequences; about 75% of these occur just once. Approximately 35% of the sample is in the top ten clones.

For this clonotype: Its target antigen remains unknown. At one end, the junction sequence differs from germline, possibly due to a read error.

CDR3 length: 15 amino acids, cysteine to phenylalanine. Only the CDR3 region is kept as DNA, spanning 45 bases read in frame from base 1. According to the germline V gene, CDR1 reads WSHSY and CDR2 reads SAAADI. Without any cell sorting, total RNA and DNA were co-extracted from approximately 20-30 mg of bulk tissue using the AllPrep DNA/RNA mini kit. Surgical resection was performed in China between 2015 and early 2016 on about 5 patients with histopathologically diagnosed primary liver carcinoma. At the time of sampling, the patients were treatment-naive and had chronic HBV infection. Fresh tumor and adjacent tissue pieces were bisected, with one half stored in RNAlater at -80 degrees C and the other half sent for histology.

The sequenced material came from tumor-adjacent normal liver tissue. This TCR was sampled from a man in his forties or fifties with primary liver carcinoma and hepatitis B virus infection. This receptor chain uses TRBV10-2 and TRBJ2-3, and TRBD1 may be the D gene, going by 6 matching bases. The DNA sequence is given as TGCGCCAGCAGTGAGGGCGACAGGAGCACAGATACGCAGTGTTTT. Its translation is CASSEGDRSTDTQCF.